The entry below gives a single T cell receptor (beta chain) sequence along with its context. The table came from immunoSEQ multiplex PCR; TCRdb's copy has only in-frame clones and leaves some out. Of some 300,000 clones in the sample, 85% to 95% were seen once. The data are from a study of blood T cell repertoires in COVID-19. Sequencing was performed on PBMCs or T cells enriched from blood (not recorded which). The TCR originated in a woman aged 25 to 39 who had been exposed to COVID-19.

CDR3 residues: CASSLEGRGTEAFF. The CDR3 bases are TGTGCCAGCAGCTTGGAGGGCAGGGGCACTGAAGCTTTCTTT. The chain recombines TRBV5-6 with TRBJ1-1, with D tentatively TRBD1 (6 bases). Deletions cut 0 bases from V and 4 bases from J, with 10 bases between. The CDR3 is 14 residues long. The V gene's germline CDR1 is SGHDT and CDR2 YYEEEE.